This T cell receptor beta chain was sequenced in a study of control samples from healthy donors and cancer patients. With V trimmed by 8 bases and J by 5 bases, 8 bases remained unmatched. Germline CDR1 reads MGHDK; CDR2 reads SYGVNS. This CDR3 has 16 residues. Generated by immunoSEQ multiplex PCR, the TCRdb table keeps only in-frame clones and is missing some. The data show 150,000 or so clones, 88% seen once. Sequenced input: blood. This clonotype originated in a man younger than 35 in good health. The V gene is TRBV25-1, the J gene TRBJ2-3; 15 nucleotides line up with TRBD2. The CDR3, as DNA: TGTGCCAGCTCCCACTCGGGACTAGCGGGGGGAGATACGCAGTATTTT. This sequence encodes CASSHSGLAGGDTQYF.